This T cell receptor (beta chain) was obtained from a study of T cells after yellow fever vaccination. The study's findings and limits: Faster peaking, at day 5 versus 15, marked a secondary response that was weaker. Abundant contaminating clonotypes from the bulk population could appear in FACS-sorted repertoires.

5'RACE template switching added a universal primer site and UMIs to TCR cDNA. Each CDR3 protein is one row after TCRdb ran MiXCR on the 5' RACE reads. Among about 310,000 distinct CDR3 sequences listed, around 4% were seen once. Only a few counts were recorded for this clonotype. Its cognate antigen is unknown. The specimen was PBMCs, collected on the day of the yellow fever booster vaccination. The TCR originated in a man younger than 35 who received the YFV17D yellow fever vaccine.

CDR3 region: CAISESASGGFITDTQYF. The CDR3, as DNA: TGTGCCATCAGTGAGAGTGCTAGCGGGGGGTTTATCACAGATACGCAGTATTTT. This chain joins TRBV10-3 and TRBJ2-3; TRBD2 matches 11 bases. CDR3 size: 18 residues. Germline assignment: CDR1 ENHRY and CDR2 SYGVKD. V lost 2 bases to trimming and J lost 2 bases; unmatched junction nucleotides: 9.